Here is one T cell receptor (beta chain) with its context. The sample is drawn from a study of blood T cell repertoires in COVID-19. Turning to the study itself: Acute-phase and convalescent COVID-19 samples originated in the United States, Italy and Spain. PBMCs, B-cell-depleted T cells, or T cells were the source of the cDNA or gDNA that made up the material.

The CDR3 has 13 amino acids. V dropped 5 bases and J dropped 4 bases, with 11 bases sitting between them. Germline CDR1 SGHTA, CDR2 FQGTGA. Original analysis: It was from reference gene primer amplification that nucleated cell counts were estimated. Here immunoSEQ multiplex PCR was the method, and the copy in TCRdb shows in-frame clones only, minus some. The D gene and trimming were derived from the DNA, and the V and J assignments and clone size from that table. Of about 120,000 clones listed, around 81% were seen once; the top ten hold about 10%. The receptor was derived from a human donor in a cohort sampled during active COVID-19. The chain carries TRBV7-3 and TRBJ1-1, with D tentatively TRBD1 (5 bases). The sequencing sample was made of peripheral blood. CDR3 loop: CASSTQGSTEAFF. CDR3 bases: TGTGCCAGCAGCACGCAGGGAAGCACTGAAGCTTTCTTT.